This T cell receptor (beta chain) stems from a study of blood T cell repertoires in COVID-19. Study as a whole: The United States, Italy and Spain provided the acute and convalescent COVID-19 samples.

This CDR3 has 15 residues. Trimming shortened V by 1 base and J by 6 bases, and 12 bases separated the two germline ends. CDR1 and CDR2 from the germline V gene are SGHDN and FVKESK. Here immunoSEQ multiplex PCR was the method, and the copy in TCRdb shows in-frame clones only, minus some. The sample has roughly 250,000 clones, around 89% seen once. The chain is built from TRBV14 and TRBJ2-2; tentative D call: TRBD1 (5 bases). The source is a man aged 35 to 55 who had recovered from COVID-19. The sample consisted of PBMCs or T cells enriched from blood (not recorded which). CDR3 in amino acids: CASSQVPLQAGELFF. The CDR3 nucleotides read TGTGCCAGCAGCCAAGTCCCTTTACAGGCCGGGGAGCTGTTTTTT.